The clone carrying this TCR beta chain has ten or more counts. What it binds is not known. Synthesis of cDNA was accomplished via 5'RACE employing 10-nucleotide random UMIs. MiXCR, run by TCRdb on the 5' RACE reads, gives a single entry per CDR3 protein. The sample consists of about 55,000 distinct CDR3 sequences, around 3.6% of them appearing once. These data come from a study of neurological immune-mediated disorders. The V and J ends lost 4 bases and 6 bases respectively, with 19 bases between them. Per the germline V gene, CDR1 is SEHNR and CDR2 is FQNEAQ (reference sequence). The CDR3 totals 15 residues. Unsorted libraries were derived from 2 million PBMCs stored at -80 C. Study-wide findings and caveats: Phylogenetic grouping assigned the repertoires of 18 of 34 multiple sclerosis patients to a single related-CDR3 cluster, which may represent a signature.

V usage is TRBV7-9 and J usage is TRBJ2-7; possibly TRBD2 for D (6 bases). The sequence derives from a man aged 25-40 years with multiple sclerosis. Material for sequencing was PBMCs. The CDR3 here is CASSSNKGSGVEQYF. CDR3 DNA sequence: TGTGCCAGCAGCTCTAATAAAGGGTCGGGGGTCGAGCAGTACTTC.